These T cell receptor beta chains were read from a single sample in a study of CD8+ T cells in alopecia areata. Using immunoSEQ multiplex PCR, the repertoire was profiled, and TCRdb retains in-frame clones only, with some absent. The sample carries 95,000 to 150,000 clones, about 46% recorded once. The sample was NKG2D-low CD8+ T cells sorted from blood. These TCRs come from a human donor with alopecia areata. The CDR3 runs from the conserved cysteine through the conserved F or W. The D gene is left open where the match is weak. Clone size is given for some rows only: seen once, a few or many times, or a class if the clone is expanded.

d_gene: -
j_gene: TRBJ1-2
v_gene: TRBV29-1
abundance: -
CDR3nt: TGCAGCGTTGTCGGGGGTTCGGACGGCTACACCTTC
CDR3aa: CSVVGGSDGYTF

d_gene: -
j_gene: TRBJ1-5
v_gene: TRBV6-5
abundance: -
CDR3nt: TGTGCCAGCAAGGGGTTTGGTGGGCAGCCCCAGCATTTT
CDR3aa: CASKGFGGQPQHF

d_gene: TRBD2
j_gene: TRBJ2-2
v_gene: TRBV29-1
abundance: few
CDR3nt: TGCAGCGGGGTGGGACTAGGTCGTCCCGGGGAGCTGTTTTTT
CDR3aa: CSGVGLGRPGELFF

d_gene: TRBD1
j_gene: TRBJ2-1
v_gene: TRBV28
abundance: few
CDR3nt: TGTGCCAGCAGTTTAGGACGACAGGGGAACAATGAGCAGTTCTTC
CDR3aa: CASSLGRQGNNEQFF

d_gene: TRBD2
j_gene: TRBJ2-1
v_gene: TRBV6-4
abundance: medium-sized
CDR3nt: TGTGCCAGCAGTGAGGGACTAGATGTGAATGAGCAGTTCTTC
CDR3aa: CASSEGLDVNEQFF

d_gene: -
j_gene: TRBJ2-7
v_gene: TRBV28
abundance: -
CDR3nt: TGTGCCAGCAGTGGGGACCTTTCCTACGAGCAGTACTTC
CDR3aa: CASSGDLSYEQYF

d_gene: -
j_gene: TRBJ2-5
v_gene: TRBV6-6
abundance: -
CDR3nt: TGTGCCAGCAGTACCAACAGACAGGCCCAAGAGACCCAGTACTTC
CDR3aa: CASSTNRQAQETQYF

d_gene: -
j_gene: TRBJ2-1
v_gene: TRBV29-1
abundance: -
CDR3nt: TGCAGCGTGCTGACATATTCCTACAATGAGCAGTTCTTC
CDR3aa: CSVLTYSYNEQFF

d_gene: -
j_gene: TRBJ2-3
v_gene: TRBV4-1
abundance: -
CDR3nt: TGCGCCAGCAGCCAAGTCTCAGACACAGATACGCAGTATTTT
CDR3aa: CASSQVSDTDTQYF

d_gene: TRBD1
j_gene: TRBJ1-2
v_gene: TRBV4-1
abundance: -
CDR3nt: TGCGCCAGCAGCCAAGACAAGGGACAGGATTATGGCTACACCTTC
CDR3aa: CASSQDKGQDYGYTF

d_gene: TRBD1
j_gene: TRBJ2-2
v_gene: TRBV30
abundance: -
CDR3nt: TGTGCCTGGGAGGACAGGGGAGTAGGGGAGCTGTTTTTT
CDR3aa: CAWEDRGVGELFF